Listed here is a single TCR beta chain. Antigen: not known. This record comes from a study of T cell responses to AZD1222 COVID-19 vaccine. Timing groups of about 4 and about 12 weeks for second doses were pooled. General study points: Clonal diversity was possibly underestimated, and white British individuals and females predominated among donors. There were repertoire samples only from the period after the peak T cell response. In the spike-specific TCR repertoire, nearly half reportedly target unmutated variant regions.

J was trimmed by 3 bases and V by 5 bases; bases with no gene match: 7. The length of the CDR3 is 15 residues. Germline values: CDR1 SGHVS, CDR2 FQNEAQ. TCRdb's copy holds only in-frame clones and misses some; the assay was immunoSEQ multiplex PCR. The sample includes about 170,000 clones, approximately 88% seen only once; the top ten take 0.95% to 1.1%. This chain joins TRBV7-8 and TRBJ2-3; 8 nucleotides agree with TRBD1. The receptor was isolated from an adult who received the AZD1222 COVID-19 vaccine. The sequenced sample was peripheral blood, obtained 28 days after the second AZD1222 dose. CDR3 nucleotide sequence: TGTGCCAGCAGCATACAGGGGGGATTAACAGATACGCAGTATTTT. This translates into CASSIQGGLTDTQYF.